This TCR beta chain was recovered during a study of T cell changes during pregnancy in multiple sclerosis. This table comes from immunoSEQ multiplex PCR, and its TCRdb copy is limited to in-frame clones, with some not included. This sample yields more than 80,000 clones, of which 80% to 95% are seen a single time; roughly 1.5% belongs to the top ten. V dropped 8 bases and J dropped 4 bases, with 11 bases sitting between them. Germline V CDR1 and CDR2: SNHLY, FYNNEI. The CDR3 covers 12 residues. The TCR sequence derives from a female donor with multiple sclerosis, enrolled in a pregnancy study. The V and J genes are TRBV2 and TRBJ1-1, with a tentative D call TRBD1 (6 bases). The sequencing here drew on peripheral blood, taken after pregnancy. The CDR3, as DNA: TGTGCCAGCGAGGGGGTTGGCACTGAAGCTTTCTTT. Residues: CASEGVGTEAFF.